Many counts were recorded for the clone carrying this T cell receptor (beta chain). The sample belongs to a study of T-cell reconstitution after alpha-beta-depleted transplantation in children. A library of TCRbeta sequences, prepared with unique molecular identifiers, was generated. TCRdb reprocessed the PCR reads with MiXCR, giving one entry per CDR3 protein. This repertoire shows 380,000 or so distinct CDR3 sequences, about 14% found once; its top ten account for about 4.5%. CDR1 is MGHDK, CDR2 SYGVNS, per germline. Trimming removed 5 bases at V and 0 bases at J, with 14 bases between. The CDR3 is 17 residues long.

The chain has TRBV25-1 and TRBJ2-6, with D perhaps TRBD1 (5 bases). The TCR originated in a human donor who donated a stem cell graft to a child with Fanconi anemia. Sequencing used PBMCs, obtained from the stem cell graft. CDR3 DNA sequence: TGTGCCAGCAGTTCGATGGACATAGACTCTGGGGCCAACGTCCTGACTTTC. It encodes CASSSMDIDSGANVLTF.